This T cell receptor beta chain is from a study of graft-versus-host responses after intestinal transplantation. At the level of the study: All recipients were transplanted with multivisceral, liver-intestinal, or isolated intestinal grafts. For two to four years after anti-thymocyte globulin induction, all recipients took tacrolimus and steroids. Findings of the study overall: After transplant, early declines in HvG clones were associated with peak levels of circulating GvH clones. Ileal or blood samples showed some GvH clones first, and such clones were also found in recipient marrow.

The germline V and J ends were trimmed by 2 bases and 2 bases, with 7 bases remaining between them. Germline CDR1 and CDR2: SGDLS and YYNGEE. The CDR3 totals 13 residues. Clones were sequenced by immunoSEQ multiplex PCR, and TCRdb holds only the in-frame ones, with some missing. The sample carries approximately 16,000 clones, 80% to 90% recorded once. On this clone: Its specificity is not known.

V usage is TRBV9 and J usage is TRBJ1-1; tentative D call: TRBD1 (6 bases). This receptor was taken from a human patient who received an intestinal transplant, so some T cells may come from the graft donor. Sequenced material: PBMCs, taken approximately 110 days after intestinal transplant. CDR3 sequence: CASSVDSNTEAFF. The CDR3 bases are TGTGCCAGCAGCGTGGACAGTAACACTGAAGCTTTCTTT.